This T cell receptor beta chain was retrieved from a study of cytomegalovirus exposure and HLA in healthy donors (dated by TCRdb to about 2017). As for the study more broadly: According to an earlier analysis of 587 of the donors, about 190 million T cells yielded 117 million unique TCR beta sequences and less than 300 Gb of sequence data. Because of strong linkage in the cohort, roughly five DR-DQ haplotypes were treated as single units for association and clustering. In a later analysis, previously published TCR beta repertoires from 550 to 750 donors were re-analyzed and high-resolution HLA genotyping was added so that TCR occurrence patterns could be studied. Typing coverage differed by locus: A, B, C, DRB1 and DQB1 were typed in roughly 620-630 donors, DQA1 in 500 to 550, DPA1 in roughly 590, and DPB1 in just under 480. Every discovery cohort repertoire had been produced on one sequencing platform. An early release that covered about 600 HLA-typed donors contained around 330 gigabases of sequencing data and 70 million to 100 million unique TCR sequences. A later genetic analysis used genome-wide SNP genotypes for about three fifths of the 666 donors, treating that subset as a discovery cohort. The aim of the study was to test whether cataloging public T cell receptors could identify signatures of past pathogen exposure. A separate validation cohort of roughly 130 different subjects was used in addition to the approximately 700-subject first cohort. Across some 400 genotyped donors of the cohort, an average of about 240,000 unique TCR beta nucleotide sequences per donor were sequenced, and 15% to 20% of those sequences were non-productive. HLA typing included class I and class II loci at four-digit resolution. The study combined high-throughput TCR immunosequencing, statistical association of individual TCRs with disease status, and machine learning to predict cytomegalovirus infection status. Alongside the repertoire data, information on donor age, sex, ethnicity and CMV serostatus was compiled. An earlier analysis of 587 of the donors used high-throughput TCR beta sequencing to judge whether each TCR beta V gene segment behaved as functional or pseudogenic. Of the roughly 400 genotyped donors, approximately 80% fell in the genetic ancestry cluster associated with self-reported Caucasian donors. Rather than using new phenotypic data, the later analysis identified candidate immune exposures from TCR beta sequences and from how often those sequences occurred across donors. Using immunosequencing, the study profiled T cell repertoires from about 650 subjects and related those repertoires to cytomegalovirus serostatus. Overall study outcomes, separate from this receptor: CMV serostatus was the only immune exposure information available for the cohort. While some public TCRs were present in many individuals, most TCR sequences turned up only very rarely across donors. The earlier analysis of a few hundred of the donors excluded seventeen rarely observed V segments, including chromosome 9 orphons, because counts were too low. Broadly in line with IMGT annotations, most TCR beta V segments showed up in productive rearrangements about 87% or about 30% of the time in an earlier analysis of 587 of the donors. Cytomegalovirus status was reported to be diagnosed by the classifier with high specificity and sensitivity in both the original and validation cohorts. When HLA alleles, especially DR and DQ, strongly co-occurred, attributing TCR associations to individual alleles was difficult. A later analysis found that HLA-associated TCR beta chains were more clonally expanded and had lower generation probabilities than equally common non-associated chains. According to a later analysis, most CMV-associated TCR beta chains appeared to be HLA-restricted, and the HLA associations seemed to be driven largely by CMV exposure. A further reported finding was that TCR beta sequences accurately predicted the HLA-A and HLA-B alleles for most subjects in the first cohort. Compared with the 666-donor mean, donors in an Asian-associated ancestry cluster had fewer N-insertions in productive TCRs, according to a later genetic analysis. Presence/absence analyses assumed roughly uniform sequencing depth across donors, an assumption that may not hold. A later genetic analysis associated a missense DCLRE1C variant with V-gene and J-gene trimming of TCR beta chains, and an independent cohort replicated the association. In a later analysis, about 16,000 TCR beta sequences were associated with specific HLA alleles at a false discovery rate of 0.05. Only TCR beta chains were sequenced in this cohort, and the absence of alpha or paired-chain data limited detectable features. According to a later analysis, parvovirus B19, influenza, CMV and Epstein-Barr virus appeared linked to several top co-occurrence clusters. Linkage disequilibrium might explain the correlated functional status among segregating V segments, but an unknown experimental factor could not be excluded. In a later analysis, the rate of TCR association differed among HLA loci, with DRB1 alleles having the most associated TCRs and HLA-C alleles having the fewest. In the study, around 150 TCR beta chains were listed as associated with cytomegalovirus. A few of the identified cytomegalovirus-associated TCR beta chains were confirmed in vitro to be specific for cytomegalovirus antigens. The sequencing pipeline was judged likely to have produced a cluster of highly shared sequence variants as a technical artifact. The 87-base-pair reads could not distinguish some IMGT-functional V segments, including TRBV6-2 and TRBV6-3, so those segments were excluded. It was suggested by the authors that the approach could potentially be generalized to other disease states and immunological phenotypes. HLA typing was unavailable for some donors at each locus, so association tests used only the typed subset.

Libraries came from the immunoSEQ multiplex PCR assay. A mixture of 60 forward primers for TCR Vbeta segments and 13 reverse primers for TCR Jbeta segments was used in the multiplex PCR. The CDR3 region of rearranged TCR beta genes was amplified from genomic DNA by a multiplex PCR assay. On the Illumina HiSeq System, the amplified TCR beta libraries were sequenced as 87-base-pair reads. The authors' pipeline ran thus. A later analysis counted 65 million to 90 million unique TCR beta chains across the roughly 700 repertoires, and about 10 million of these chains were shared by at least two donors. To remove PCR and sequencing errors, raw reads were error-corrected and collapsed into unique sequences using a nearest-neighbor algorithm that merged closely related sequences. CDR3 sequences were aligned to IMGT reference sequences to assign V, D and J gene segments. For a sequence to be retained, a match of at least six nucleotides was required to both a V gene segment and a J gene segment. Rearrangements were classified as productive when the CDR3 lacked stop codons and remained in frame with V and J, and all other rearrangements were classified as non-productive. Following IMGT convention, CDR3 was defined as the stretch from the second conserved V-encoded cysteine to the conserved J-encoded phenylalanine. In an earlier analysis of roughly 610 of the donors, sequences lacking an unambiguous match to a single V gene segment were excluded. In an earlier analysis of about 590 of the donors, a V segment was called functional when productive rearrangements were above 56.7%, and segregating when the standard deviation between donors exceeded 5%. A statistical classification framework was developed to diagnose cytomegalovirus status using the catalog of TCR beta chain sequences. In a later analysis, V and J genes were assigned by comparing TCR nucleotide sequences against IMGT/GENE-DB human TR gene sequences. Using the TCRdist pipeline, a later analysis assigned CDR3 sequences along with most-parsimonious VDJ recombination scenarios. In a later analysis, each TCR beta chain was defined by its CDR3 amino acid sequence together with its V-gene family, and reads without a unique V-gene family were excluded. To address suspected cross-contamination and a sequencing artifact, a later analysis removed around 600 highly shared, low-generation-probability nucleotide sequences. In a later analysis, a clonal expansion index was calculated for each public chain from normalized within-repertoire ranks of inferred template counts. In a later analysis, generation probabilities were computed using a VDJ recombination model fitted to out-of-frame rearrangements, and the results were checked against IGoR. Hypergeometric tests were used in a later analysis to score TCR-TCR, TCR-HLA and TCR-CMV co-occurrence, with a repertoire-size bias correction applied to the TCR pairs. To estimate false discovery rates, a later analysis permuted the HLA or CMV assignments 20 times. In a later analysis, co-occurring TCRs were grouped with DBSCAN, and TCRdist sequence similarity was added when clustering was performed within HLA-allele-positive subsets. Repertoires with fewer than 30,000 or more than 120,000 public chains, plus five repertoires with anomalous nucleotide sharing, were excluded from co-occurrence clustering. What TCRdb holds here is the immuneACCESS table cut down to in-frame rearrangements. Part of the clones is not present; checked against another copy, under half of the missing clones reflect an unresolved V gene, and the others are unexplained. The D gene and trimming were derived from the DNA, and the V and J assignments and clone size from that table. The sample has over 150,000 clones on record, roughly 80% of them singletons. 5.5% to 7.5% of the sample is held by the ten biggest clonotypes.

This clone was seen a single time. This clone's antigen is unknown. Per-base quality was not reported, and no clone a single base away is much larger than it. As encoded in the germline V gene (reference sequence), CDR1 is LNHDA while CDR2 is SQIVND. Deletion took 5 bases off V and 0 bases off J, with a span of 9 bases between the germline ends. Reading from cysteine to phenylalanine, the CDR3 counts 14 amino acids. The entry retains the CDR3 DNA only, 42 bases that are in frame from base 1. In total, 630 or so healthy bone marrow donors made up the cohort. All cohort members were sampled while nominally healthy, although unrecorded immune exposures were likely present. The donor was CMV seropositive and was included in the group of 250 to 350 seropositive cohort members. A peripheral blood sample was collected from each donor, and TCR beta sequencing was performed on peripheral blood mononuclear cells. Genomic DNA extraction from the blood cell samples was performed with the Qiagen DNeasy Blood Extraction Kit.

Sequenced input: PBMCs. The rearranged segments are TRBV19 and TRBJ2-3; the D region possibly corresponds to TRBD2 (6 bases align). This TCR came from a man in his thirties or forties in good health and CMV-seropositive. The sequenced DNA: TGTGCCAGTAGTCCGAGCGGGAGCACAGATACGCAGTATTTT. This codes for CASSPSGSTDTQYF.